The clone carrying this T cell receptor (beta chain) showed up just once. Antigen: not known. Noted time point: newly diagnosed GD, antithyroid drugs for less than 3 months. The TCR library was made from RNA that had been extracted from PBMCs in TRIzol. The authors drew 9 to 10 milliliters of peripheral blood into EDTA tubes. This record comes from a study of regulatory T cells in long-lasting Graves disease. Study observations and caveats: Persistent patients shared 2,741 public clonotypes among themselves. Newly diagnosed patients shared fewer, at about a thousand.

CDR3-region Arm-PCR and iRepertoire HTBI primers produced the TCR beta libraries. TCRdb re-called the multiplex PCR reads through MiXCR, storing one row per CDR3 protein. The repertoire holds over 450,000 distinct CDR3 sequences, with more than 10% as singletons. This same sample was also part of a study on T cells in Graves' hyperthyroidism and ophthalmopathy.

The source was peripheral blood mononuclear cells (PBMCs), collected at new diagnosis, from a patient treated with antithyroid drugs. The receptor was derived from a woman aged 25 to 39 with Graves disease.

The CDR3 sequence is CASSSGVTGVTTDTQYF. The CDR3 DNA is TGCGCCAGCAGCTCGGGGGTTACAGGGGTCACGACAGATACGCAGTATTTT. V gene TRBV5-1 combines with J gene TRBJ2-3, with D possibly matching TRBD1 (7 bases). Germline CDR1 SGHRS, CDR2 YFSETQ. The V end was cut by 3 bases, the J end by 3 bases, with 20 bases between. This CDR3 has 17 residues.